This entry is about one TCR beta chain. Possible read error: a much larger clone is one base away. TCR beta CDR3 region amplification was performed from RNA transcripts. The HTBI primer set was used in a first-round RT-PCR of the TCR CDR3. TCRdb recomputed calls from the multiplex PCR reads with MiXCR, one row per CDR3 protein. The sample shows around 700,000 distinct CDR3 sequences, around a sixth of them seen only once. Germline V gives CDR1 SGHNT, CDR2 YENEEA. The CDR3 has 14 amino acids. V gave up 5 bases and J gave up 3 bases, with 14 bases separating them. The sample belongs to a study of T cells in Graves' hyperthyroidism and ophthalmopathy. Newly diagnosed patients aged 18 to 65 had hyperthyroidism of under 2 months' duration.

The sequencing sample was made of blood. The J gene is TRBJ2-7, the V gene TRBV11-3, with no clear D. The clonotype originates from a woman aged 45-65 years with Graves' hyperthyroidism that later progressed to Graves' ophthalmopathy. The CDR3: CASSHGRASYEQYF. For the CDR3, the DNA is TGTGCCAGCAGCCATGGAAGGGCGAGCTACGAGCAGTACTTC.